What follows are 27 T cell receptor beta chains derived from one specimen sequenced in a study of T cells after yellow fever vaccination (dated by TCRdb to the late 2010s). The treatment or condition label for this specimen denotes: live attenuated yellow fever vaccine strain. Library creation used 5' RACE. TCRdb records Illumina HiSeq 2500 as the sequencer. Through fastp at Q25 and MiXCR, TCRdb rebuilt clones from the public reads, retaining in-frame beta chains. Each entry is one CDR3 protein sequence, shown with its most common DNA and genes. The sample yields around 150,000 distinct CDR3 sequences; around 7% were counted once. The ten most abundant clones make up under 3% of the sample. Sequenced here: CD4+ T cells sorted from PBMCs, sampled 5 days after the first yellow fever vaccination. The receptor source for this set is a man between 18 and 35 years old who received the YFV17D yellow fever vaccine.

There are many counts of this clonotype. The CDR3 loop reads CASSYSMRVVGRGQFF. CDR3 in DNA: TGTGCCAGCAGTTACTCGATGAGGGTGGTCGGGCGGGGGCAGTTCTTC. The chain carries TRBV6-5 and TRBJ2-1; a weak D match, TRBD2 (6 bases). Germline CDR1 MNHEY, CDR2 SVGAGI. This CDR3 contains 16 residues. The V end lost 0 bases, the J end lost 12 bases, and 21 bases lay between the germline ends.

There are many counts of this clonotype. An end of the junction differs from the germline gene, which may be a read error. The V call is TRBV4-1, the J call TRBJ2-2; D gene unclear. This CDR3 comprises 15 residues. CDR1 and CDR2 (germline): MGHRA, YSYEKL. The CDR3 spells CASSPPGLNTGELFF. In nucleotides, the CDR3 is TGCGCTAGCAGCCCGCCAGGTCTGAACACCGGGGAGCTGTTTTTT.

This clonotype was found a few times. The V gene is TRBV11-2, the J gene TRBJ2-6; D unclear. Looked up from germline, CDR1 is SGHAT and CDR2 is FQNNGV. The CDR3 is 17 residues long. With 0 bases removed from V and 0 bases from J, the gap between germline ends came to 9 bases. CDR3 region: CASSLEAGFSGANVLTF. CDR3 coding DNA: TGTGCCAGCAGCTTAGAGGCAGGTTTCTCTGGGGCCAACGTCCTGACTTTC.

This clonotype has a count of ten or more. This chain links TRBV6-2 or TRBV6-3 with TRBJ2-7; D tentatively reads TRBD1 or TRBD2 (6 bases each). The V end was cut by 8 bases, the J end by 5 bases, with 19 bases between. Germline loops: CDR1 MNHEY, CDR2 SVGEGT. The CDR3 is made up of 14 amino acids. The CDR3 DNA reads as TGTGCCAGCGAGTCCACCGGGGGCCGGGACGAGCAGTACTTC. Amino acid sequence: CASESTGGRDEQYF.

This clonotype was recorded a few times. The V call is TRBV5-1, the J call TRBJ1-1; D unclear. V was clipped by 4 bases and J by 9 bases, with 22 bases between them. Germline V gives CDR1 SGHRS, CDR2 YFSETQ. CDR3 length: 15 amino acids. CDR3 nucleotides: TGCGCCAGCAGCCCGGTCGACATATACTCGCATCAAGCTTTCTTT. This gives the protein CASSPVDIYSHQAFF.

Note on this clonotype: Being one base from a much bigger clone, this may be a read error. For the CDR3, the DNA is TGTGCCAGCAGCTTTGGTGCTCAGGGCGGGGGTGAGACCCAGTACTTC. Its protein product is CASSFGAQGGGETQYF. The V call is TRBV11-2, the J call TRBJ2-5; the match to TRBD2 covers 7 bases. This CDR3 region has 16 residues. V dropped 3 bases and J dropped 5; count of bases not matched to a gene: 12. Germline V gene data show CDR1 as SGHAT and CDR2 as FQNNGV.

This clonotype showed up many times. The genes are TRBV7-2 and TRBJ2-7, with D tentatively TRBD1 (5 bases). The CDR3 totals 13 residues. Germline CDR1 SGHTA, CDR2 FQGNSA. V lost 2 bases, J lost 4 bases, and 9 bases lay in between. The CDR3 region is CASSLRGLYEQYF. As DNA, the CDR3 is TGTGCCAGCAGCTTAAGGGGCCTTTACGAGCAGTACTTC.

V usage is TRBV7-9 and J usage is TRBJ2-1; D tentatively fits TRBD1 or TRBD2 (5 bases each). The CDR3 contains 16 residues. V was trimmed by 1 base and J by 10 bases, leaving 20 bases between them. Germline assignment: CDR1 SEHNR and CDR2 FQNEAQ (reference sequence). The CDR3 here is CASSLGPSAGAEEQFF. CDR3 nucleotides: TGTGCCAGCAGCTTAGGTCCCTCCGCCGGGGCTGAGGAGCAGTTCTTC.

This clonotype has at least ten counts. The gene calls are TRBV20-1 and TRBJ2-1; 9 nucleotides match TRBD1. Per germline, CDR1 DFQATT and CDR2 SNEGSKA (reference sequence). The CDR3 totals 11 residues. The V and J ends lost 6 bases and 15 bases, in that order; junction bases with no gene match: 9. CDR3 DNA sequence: TGCAGTGCCTCTAAACAGGGGGCGAGGTTCTTC. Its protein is CSASKQGARFF.

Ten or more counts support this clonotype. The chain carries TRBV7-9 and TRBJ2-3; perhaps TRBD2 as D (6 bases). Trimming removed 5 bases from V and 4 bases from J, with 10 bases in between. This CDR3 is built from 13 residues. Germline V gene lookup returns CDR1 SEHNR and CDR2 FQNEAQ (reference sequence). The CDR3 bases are TGTGCCAGCAGCGGCGGGGCCGCAGATACGCAGTATTTT. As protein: CASSGGAADTQYF.

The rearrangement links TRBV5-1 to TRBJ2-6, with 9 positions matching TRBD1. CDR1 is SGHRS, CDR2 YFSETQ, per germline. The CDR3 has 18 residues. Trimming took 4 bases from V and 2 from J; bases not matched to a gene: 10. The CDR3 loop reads CASSTGQGLLAGANVLTF. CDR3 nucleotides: TGCGCCAGCAGCACCGGACAGGGGTTACTAGCTGGGGCCAACGTCCTGACTTTC. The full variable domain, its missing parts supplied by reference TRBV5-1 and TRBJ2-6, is KAGVTQTPRYLIKTRGQQVTLSCSPISGHRSVSWYQQTPGQGLQFLFEYFSETQRNKGNFPGRFSGRQFSNSRSEMNVSTLELGDSALYLCASSTGQGLLAGANVLTFGAGSRLTVL.

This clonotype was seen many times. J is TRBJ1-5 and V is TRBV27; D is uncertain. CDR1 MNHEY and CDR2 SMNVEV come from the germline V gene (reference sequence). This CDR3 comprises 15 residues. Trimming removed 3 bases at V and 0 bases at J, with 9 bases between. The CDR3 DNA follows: TGTGCCAGCAGTTTTGAGGGCTATAGCAATCAGCCCCAGCATTTT. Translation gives CASSFEGYSNQPQHF.

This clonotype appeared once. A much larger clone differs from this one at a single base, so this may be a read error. The CDR3 reads CSAQAGAQETQYF. The CDR3 region has the DNA TGCAGTGCCCAGGCCGGGGCCCAAGAGACCCAGTACTTC. V usage is TRBV20-1 and J usage is TRBJ2-5; either TRBD1 or TRBD2 may supply D (5 bases each). The V gene's germline CDR1 is DFQATT and CDR2 SNEGSKA (reference sequence). This CDR3 has 13 residues. The ends were cut back, 6 bases at V and 1 base at J, with 12 bases in the middle.

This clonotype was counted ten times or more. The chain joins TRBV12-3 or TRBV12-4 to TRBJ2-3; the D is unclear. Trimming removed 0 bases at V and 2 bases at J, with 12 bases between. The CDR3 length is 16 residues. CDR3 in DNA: TGTGCCAGCAGTTTAGCGCTAGGGCCGATCACAGATACGCAGTATTTT. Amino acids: CASSLALGPITDTQYF.

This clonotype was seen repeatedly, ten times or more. The CDR3 sequence is CSAAPTTRQGNYNSPLHF. CDR3 DNA sequence: TGCAGTGCTGCACCCACTACTCGACAGGGCAACTATAATTCACCCCTCCACTTT. The chain employs TRBV20-1 and TRBJ1-6, with 7 bases aligning to TRBD1. The junction had 16 bases not matched to a gene; V was cut back by 5 bases and J by 3 bases. The CDR3 spans 18 residues. Germline V gives CDR1 DFQATT, CDR2 SNEGSKA (reference sequence).

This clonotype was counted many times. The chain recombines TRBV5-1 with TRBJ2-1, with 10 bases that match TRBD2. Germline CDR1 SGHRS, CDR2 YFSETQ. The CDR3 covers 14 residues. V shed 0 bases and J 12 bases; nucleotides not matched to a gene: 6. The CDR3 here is CASSLAVSGGPQFF. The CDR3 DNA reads TGCGCCAGCAGCTTGGCCGTTAGCGGGGGGCCGCAGTTCTTC.

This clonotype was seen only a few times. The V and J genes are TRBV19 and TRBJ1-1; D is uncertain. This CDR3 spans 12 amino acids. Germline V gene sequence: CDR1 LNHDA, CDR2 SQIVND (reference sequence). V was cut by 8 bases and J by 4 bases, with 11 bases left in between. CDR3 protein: CASSVTGTEAFF. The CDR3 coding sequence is TGTGCCAGTTCGGTGACCGGCACTGAAGCTTTCTTT.

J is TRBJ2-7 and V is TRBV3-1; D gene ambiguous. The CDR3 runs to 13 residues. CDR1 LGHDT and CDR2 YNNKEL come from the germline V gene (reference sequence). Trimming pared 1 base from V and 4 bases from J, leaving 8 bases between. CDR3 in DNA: TGTGCCAGCAGCCAAGGGGCAGCTTACGAGCAGTACTTC. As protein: CASSQGAAYEQYF.

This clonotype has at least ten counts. The CDR3 region has the DNA TGTGCCAGCAGCTTACAGGGCCCGACTAATGAAAAACTGTTTTTT. Protein product: CASSLQGPTNEKLFF. This chain connects TRBV7-2 to TRBJ1-4, with D perhaps matching TRBD1 (5 bases). The CDR3 covers 15 residues. Germline V CDR1 and CDR2: SGHTA, FQGNSA. V dropped 2 bases and J dropped 2 bases, with 9 bases sitting between them.

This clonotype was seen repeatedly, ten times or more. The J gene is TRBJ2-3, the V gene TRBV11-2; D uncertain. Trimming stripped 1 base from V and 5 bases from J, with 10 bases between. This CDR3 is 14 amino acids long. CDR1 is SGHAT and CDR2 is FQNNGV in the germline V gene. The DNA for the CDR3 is TGTGCCAGCAGCTTAGCGTCGCCTAAAGATACGCAGTATTTT. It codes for CASSLASPKDTQYF. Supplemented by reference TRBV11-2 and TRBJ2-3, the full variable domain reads EAGVAQSPRYKIIEKRQSVAFWCNPISGHATLYWYQQILGQGPKLLIQFQNNGVVDDSQLPKDRFSAERLKGVDSTLKIQPAKLEDSAVYLCASSLASPKDTQYFGPGTRLTVL.

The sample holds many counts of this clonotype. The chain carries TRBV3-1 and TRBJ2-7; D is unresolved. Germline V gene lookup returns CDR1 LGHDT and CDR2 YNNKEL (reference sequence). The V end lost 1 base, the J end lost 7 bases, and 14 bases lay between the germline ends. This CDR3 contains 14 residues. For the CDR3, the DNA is TGTGCCAGCAGCCAAGTAAGTCTTGTCTCAGAGCAGTACTTC. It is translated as CASSQVSLVSEQYF.

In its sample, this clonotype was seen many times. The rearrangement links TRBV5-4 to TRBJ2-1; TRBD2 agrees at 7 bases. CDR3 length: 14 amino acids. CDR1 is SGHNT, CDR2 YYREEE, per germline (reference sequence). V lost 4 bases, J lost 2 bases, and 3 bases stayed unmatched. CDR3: CASSIRGAYNEQFF. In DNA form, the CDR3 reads TGTGCCAGCAGCATCCGGGGGGCCTACAATGAGCAGTTCTTC.

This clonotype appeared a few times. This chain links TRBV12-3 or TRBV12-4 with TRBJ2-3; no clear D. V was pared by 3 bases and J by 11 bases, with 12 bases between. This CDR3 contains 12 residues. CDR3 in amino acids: CASSLGTTGQYF. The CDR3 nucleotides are TGTGCCAGCAGTTTGGGCACAACGGGGCAGTATTTT.

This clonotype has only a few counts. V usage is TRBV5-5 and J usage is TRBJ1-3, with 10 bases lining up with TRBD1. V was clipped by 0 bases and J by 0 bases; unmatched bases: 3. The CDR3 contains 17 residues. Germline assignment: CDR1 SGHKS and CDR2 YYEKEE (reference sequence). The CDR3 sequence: CASSLAGTGVSGNTIYF. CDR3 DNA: TGTGCCAGCAGCTTGGCCGGGACAGGGGTCTCTGGAAACACCATATATTTT.

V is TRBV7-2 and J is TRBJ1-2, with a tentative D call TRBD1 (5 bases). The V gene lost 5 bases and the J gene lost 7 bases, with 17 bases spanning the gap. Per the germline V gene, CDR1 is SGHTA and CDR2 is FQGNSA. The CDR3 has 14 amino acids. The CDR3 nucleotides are TGTGCCAGCAGCCCCGGGCGAGGGGCTGGTGGCTACACCTTC. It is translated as CASSPGRGAGGYTF.

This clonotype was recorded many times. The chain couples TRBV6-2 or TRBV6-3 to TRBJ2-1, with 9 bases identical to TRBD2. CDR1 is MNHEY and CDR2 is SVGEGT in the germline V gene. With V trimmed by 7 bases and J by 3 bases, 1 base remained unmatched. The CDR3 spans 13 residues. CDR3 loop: CASTSGDYNEQFF. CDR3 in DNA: TGTGCCAGCACTAGCGGGGACTACAATGAGCAGTTCTTC.

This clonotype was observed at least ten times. In DNA, the CDR3 is TGCGCCAGCAGCTGGATGGGGAACTACGAGCAGTACTTC. Translation: CASSWMGNYEQYF. This chain joins TRBV5-1 and TRBJ2-7; D is ambiguous. Germline lookup yields CDR1 SGHRS and CDR2 YFSETQ. The CDR3 runs 13 residues. V was shortened by 3 bases and J by 3 bases, with 10 bases between the two germline ends.